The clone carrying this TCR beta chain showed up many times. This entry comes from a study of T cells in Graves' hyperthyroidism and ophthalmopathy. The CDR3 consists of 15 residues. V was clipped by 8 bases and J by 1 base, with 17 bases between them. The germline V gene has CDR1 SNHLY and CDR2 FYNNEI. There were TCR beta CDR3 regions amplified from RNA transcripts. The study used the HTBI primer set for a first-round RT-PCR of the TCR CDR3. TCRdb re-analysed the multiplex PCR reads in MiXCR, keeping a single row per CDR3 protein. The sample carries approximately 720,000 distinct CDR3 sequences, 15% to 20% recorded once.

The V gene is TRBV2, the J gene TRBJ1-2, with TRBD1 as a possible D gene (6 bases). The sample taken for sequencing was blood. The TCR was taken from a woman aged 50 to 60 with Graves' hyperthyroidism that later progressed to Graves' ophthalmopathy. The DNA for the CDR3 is TGTGCCAGCGAAAACCGGGGGGGCGGTAACTATGGCTACACCTTC. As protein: CASENRGGGNYGYTF.